This is a list of T cell receptor beta chains from one sample in a study of OX40 agonist ivuxolimab in advanced cancers. Repertoires were generated with immunoSEQ multiplex PCR, while TCRdb's copy carries only in-frame clones and drops some. The table has over 40,000 clones, approximately 80% seen once; the top ten hold approximately 7.5%. The sample was CD4+ or CD8+ T cells sorted from blood, taken in a trial of the OX40 agonist ivuxolimab. The receptor set was obtained from an adult with an advanced solid tumor such as melanoma, head and neck, liver or kidney cancer. CDR3s include the opening cysteine and the closing phenylalanine or tryptophan.

V gene	J gene	CDR3 protein
TRBV30	TRBJ2-7	CAWSMGEGYEQYF
TRBV11-2	TRBJ2-7	CASSQTITSVTYEQYF
TRBV29-1	TRBJ1-1	CSVPGTGSIMNTEAFF
TRBV5-4	TRBJ2-1	CASSFGRNEQFF
TRBV19	TRBJ2-1	CASMSQAGSYNEQFF
TRBV15	TRBJ1-1	CATSRGLKGTENTEAFF
TRBV5-1	TRBJ1-2	CASSGQSEYGYTF
TRBV5-6	TRBJ2-2	CASSVPSGRASGELFF
TRBV11-2	TRBJ1-3	CASSQGTAAGNTIYF
TRBV7-9	TRBJ2-4	CASSPGTSGDIQYF
TRBV30	TRBJ1-5	CAWSVYSDDQPQHF
TRBV5-6	TRBJ2-1	CASSVLANEQFF
TRBV27	TRBJ2-7	CASSFNGALYEQYF
TRBV19	TRBJ1-2	CASSINRVNYGYTF
TRBV25-1	TRBJ1-5	CASSTGEGHQPQHF
TRBV7-2	TRBJ1-6	CASSRPGYNSPLHF
TRBV6-5	TRBJ2-1	CASRRGQGRNEQFF
TRBV19	TRBJ1-5	CATSRTGDSNQPQHF
TRBV9	TRBJ1-3	CASSVGGQGGNTIYF
TRBV10-3	TRBJ2-1	CAIKASQDNEQFF
TRBV29-1	TRBJ2-3	CSARTGEDTQYF
TRBV7-9	TRBJ1-1	CASSLVDPDPEAFF
TRBV21-1	TRBJ1-1	CASNGRTGSMNTEAFF
TRBV29-1	TRBJ1-2	CSVVDWFRGHNGYTF
TRBV12-5	TRBJ2-6	CASGLGGTGANVLTF
TRBV7-7	TRBJ2-5	CASSPGPGGQTQYF
TRBV6-5	TRBJ1-6	CASRTPGTGGSPLHF
TRBV6-6	TRBJ2-1	CASSSASGSYNEQFF
TRBV14	TRBJ2-2	CASSQSAGELFF
TRBV5-1	TRBJ1-4	CASSPTQGAREKLFF
TRBV19	TRBJ2-5	CASSIRRGYQETQYF
TRBV27	TRBJ2-7	CASSPRRPSGTSAYEQYF
TRBV2	TRBJ1-2	CASRAPGGAGYGYTF
TRBV5-1	TRBJ1-1	CASSLRGDTEAFF
TRBV4-1	TRBJ1-2	CASSQGRQGGYGYTF
TRBV27	TRBJ2-1	CASSLHSPYNEQFF
TRBV7-8	TRBJ2-1	CATRPYNEQFF
TRBV15	TRBJ2-7	CATSISQDLSYEQYF
TRBV10-2	TRBJ2-1	CAGAGARYNEQFF
TRBV2	TRBJ1-5	CASSDSPGGNQPQHF
TRBV27	TRBJ1-1	CASSFGTHTEAFF